This entry lists 5 T cell receptor beta chains sequenced from one sample in a study of cytomegalovirus exposure and HLA in healthy donors. Primers included in the PCR were 60 Vbeta and 13 Jbeta primers. Repertoires were generated with immunoSEQ multiplex PCR, while TCRdb's copy carries only in-frame clones and drops some. The table includes roughly 170,000 clones, 80% to 90% detected once. Sequences were obtained from PBMCs. These receptors were obtained from a girl aged 2-9 years in good health and CMV-seropositive.

The chain joins TRBV9 to TRBJ2-1, with 7 bases lining up with TRBD1. The germline gives CDR1 SGDLS, CDR2 YYNGEE. The CDR3 is 16 residues long. J gave up 0 bases and V 2 bases, and 5 bases lay outside the gene matches. CDR3: CASSVSRDSSYNEQFF. CDR3 in DNA: TGTGCCAGCAGCGTCTCTCGGGACAGCTCCTACAATGAGCAGTTCTTC.

The rearrangement links TRBV5-1 to TRBJ2-7; 8 bases agree with TRBD1. Germline CDR1 SGHRS, CDR2 YFSETQ. The CDR3 runs 15 residues. Unmatched junction bases numbered 8, after V lost 4 bases and J lost 2 bases. In DNA, the CDR3 is TGCGCCAGCAGCCGGTGGACAGGGACCACCTACGAGCAGTACTTC. Translation: CASSRWTGTTYEQYF.

The chain links TRBV5-6 to TRBJ1-2; 7 bases line up with TRBD1. With V trimmed by 6 bases and J by 4 bases, 0 bases remained unmatched. In germline, CDR1 is SGHDT, CDR2 YYEEEE. The CDR3 runs to 11 residues. The CDR3 DNA follows: TGTGCCAGCAACAGGGGCTATGGCTACACCTTC. This gives the protein CASNRGYGYTF. The variable domain in full, completed from reference TRBV5-6 and TRBJ1-2, reads DAGVTQSPTHLIKTRGQQVTLRCSPKSGHDTVSWYQQALGQGPQFIFQYYEEEERQRGNFPDRFSGHQFPNYSSELNVNALLLGDSALYLCASNRGYGYTFGSGTRLTVV.

The chain carries TRBV27 and TRBJ1-2; 8 bases agree with TRBD1. CDR3 length equals 17 residues. V lost 5 bases to trimming and J lost 6 bases; unmatched junction nucleotides: 17. In germline, CDR1 is MNHEY, CDR2 SMNVEV (reference sequence). CDR3 nucleotides: TGTGCCAGCAGTGGACCTGGGCAGGGGGCAGGGGAGGATGGCTACACCTTC. This gives the protein CASSGPGQGAGEDGYTF.

This clone was picked up one time. V gene TRBV15 combines with J gene TRBJ2-5, with D hard to call. Germline CDR1 is LNHNV and CDR2 is YYDKDF (reference sequence). Trimming removed 0 bases from V and 2 bases from J, with 4 bases in between. The CDR3 is 13 residues long. CDR3 DNA: TGTGCCACCAGCAGAGAGCTACAAGAGACCCAGTACTTC. Protein product: CATSRELQETQYF.